Listed below are T cell receptor beta chains from one sample, sequenced in a study of T cell responses to AZD1222 COVID-19 vaccine. Clones were read by immunoSEQ multiplex PCR, and TCRdb kept only the in-frame ones, dropping some. In the table there are more than 110,000 clones, 90% of which are singletons. The sample was peripheral blood, taken on day 0 of AZD1222 vaccination. The source is an adult in good health. The CDR3 runs from the conserved cysteine through the conserved F or W. The D gene is left open where the match is weak. Clone size, where shown, is once, few, many, or a class for clones that have expanded.

clone size	V gene	J gene	D gene	CDR3 protein	CDR3 DNA
NA	TRBV30	TRBJ1-5	NA	CAWSVEGNQPQHF	TGTGCCTGGAGTGTGGAGGGCAATCAGCCCCAGCATTTT
NA	TRBV30	TRBJ1-2	NA	CAWGSLGHTF	TGTGCCTGGGGCTCTCTGGGTCACACCTTC
NA	TRBV30	TRBJ2-7	NA	CAWSGGTAVSYEQYF	TGTGCCTGGAGTGGGGGGACCGCCGTTTCCTACGAGCAGTACTTC
NA	TRBV2	TRBJ1-1	TRBD1	CASRGTGWSEAFF	TGTGCCAGCAGGGGGACAGGATGGTCTGAAGCTTTCTTT
few	TRBV5-4	TRBJ2-7	TRBD2	CASSISGGATYEQYF	TGTGCCAGCAGCATTAGCGGGGGGGCCACCTACGAGCAGTACTTC
NA	TRBV7-2	TRBJ2-1	NA	CASSRSEYEQFF	TGTGCCAGCAGCCGCTCAGAGTATGAGCAGTTCTTC
NA	TRBV9	TRBJ1-2	NA	CASTGNYGYTF	TGTGCCAGCACGGGAAACTATGGCTACACCTTC
once	TRBV25-1	TRBJ1-1	NA	CASRLGGGRTEAFF	TGTGCCAGCAGGTTAGGCGGGGGAAGAACTGAAGCTTTCTTT
NA	TRBV5-1	TRBJ2-1	NA	CASRSGNEQFF	TGCGCCAGCAGGAGCGGGAATGAGCAGTTCTTC
NA	TRBV21-1	TRBJ2-1	NA	CASRDCDNEQFF	TGTGCCAGCAGGGATTGCGACAATGAGCAGTTCTTC
NA	TRBV20-1	TRBJ1-2	NA	CSASRESNYGYTF	TGCAGTGCTAGTAGGGAATCTAACTATGGCTACACCTTC
NA	TRBV19	TRBJ2-6	NA	CASSMEGTSLGKANVLTF	TGTGCCAGTAGTATGGAGGGGACAAGTCTAGGAAAGGCCAACGTCCTGACTTTC
once	TRBV30	TRBJ1-5	NA	CAWSLLSGGNQPQHF	TGTGCCTGGAGTCTATTATCCGGGGGCAATCAGCCCCAGCATTTT
NA	TRBV2	TRBJ2-3	NA	CASSGFGLKDTQYF	TGTGCCAGCAGTGGATTTGGACTAAAGGATACGCAGTATTTT
NA	TRBV12-2	TRBJ1-5	NA	CASRLASSGSINQPQHF	TGTGCAAGTCGCTTAGCATCGTCAGGGTCGATCAATCAGCCCCAGCATTTT
NA	TRBV5-4	TRBJ1-3	NA	CASSLSVSGNTIYF	TGTGCCAGCAGCTTGTCAGTCTCTGGAAACACCATATATTTT
NA	TRBV4-2	TRBJ2-5	NA	CASSQVAGAETQYF	TGTGCCAGCAGCCAAGTTGCAGGGGCAGAGACCCAGTACTTC
NA	TRBV19	TRBJ2-3	NA	CASSIDPGSDTQYF	TGTGCCAGTAGTATAGATCCGGGATCCGATACGCAGTATTTT
NA	TRBV6-1	TRBJ1-2	NA	CASSELRLGTSYTF	TGTGCCAGCAGTGAATTGAGGTTAGGGACATCCTACACCTTC
NA	TRBV30	TRBJ1-3	NA	CASQGGNTIYF	TGTGCCTCCCAGGGCGGAAACACCATATATTTT
once	TRBV6-5	TRBJ2-7	TRBD1	CASSQGTGRSEQYF	TGTGCCAGCAGTCAGGGGACAGGGCGGAGCGAGCAGTACTTC
NA	TRBV6-5	TRBJ2-7	NA	CASTSLSSYEQYF	TGTGCCAGCACCAGCCTAAGCTCCTACGAGCAGTACTTC
NA	TRBV10-3	TRBJ2-3	NA	CAIRPGLTGGDTQYF	TGTGCCATCAGGCCGGGACTAACAGGGGGAGATACGCAGTATTTT
NA	TRBV6-5	TRBJ2-1	NA	CASRDSSYNEQFF	TGTGCCAGCAGAGACAGCTCCTACAATGAGCAGTTCTTC
NA	TRBV6-5	TRBJ1-6	TRBD1	CASRHGTGVAPLHF	TGTGCCAGCAGACACGGGACAGGGGTCGCACCCCTCCACTTT
once	TRBV24-1	TRBJ2-1	TRBD1	CATSDIQGASYNEQFF	TGTGCCACCAGTGATATCCAGGGGGCCTCCTACAATGAGCAGTTCTTC
NA	TRBV5-5	TRBJ1-5	NA	CASSLGRGDNQPQHF	TGTGCCAGCAGCTTGGGGCGGGGGGACAATCAGCCCCAGCATTTT
NA	TRBV5-4	TRBJ1-2	NA	CASSGGQVDYGYTF	TGTGCCAGCAGCGGGGGCCAAGTAGACTATGGCTACACCTTC
NA	TRBV3-1/TRBV3-2	TRBJ2-7	TRBD2	CASSQGTSGGAIYEQYF	TGTGCCAGCAGCCAGGGGACTAGCGGGGGGGCCATTTACGAGCAGTACTTC
once	TRBV6-5	TRBJ1-6	NA	CASSPGRSNSPLHF	TGTGCCAGCAGTCCGGGACGGAGTAATTCACCCCTCCACTTT
NA	TRBV19	TRBJ2-5	TRBD1	CASSTGTEETQYF	TGTGCCAGTAGCACCGGGACAGAAGAGACCCAGTACTTC
NA	TRBV29-1	TRBJ2-5	NA	CSVVWGNPYRETQYF	TGCAGCGTTGTGTGGGGAAATCCCTACCGAGAGACCCAGTACTTC
NA	TRBV6-5	TRBJ1-5	NA	CASRKGGASQPQHF	TGTGCCAGCAGAAAGGGGGGGGCTAGTCAGCCCCAGCATTTT
NA	TRBV2	TRBJ1-4	TRBD1	CASIQGVGEKLFF	TGTGCCAGCATCCAGGGGGTCGGAGAAAAACTGTTTTTT
once	TRBV30	TRBJ1-1	NA	CAWSRPPGGTEAFF	TGTGCCTGGAGCAGGCCCCCCGGGGGCACTGAAGCTTTCTTT
once	TRBV7-2	TRBJ1-1	NA	CASSFYNAGPNTEAFF	TGTGCCAGCAGCTTTTATAATGCAGGCCCGAACACTGAAGCTTTCTTT
NA	TRBV5-1	TRBJ2-2	TRBD1	CASSRDRVGTGELFF	TGCGCCAGCAGCCGGGACAGGGTTGGTACCGGGGAGCTGTTTTTT
NA	TRBV11-3	TRBJ2-2	TRBD1	CASSPTGVTGELFF	TGTGCCAGCAGCCCGACAGGGGTTACCGGGGAGCTGTTTTTT
NA	TRBV7-2	TRBJ1-1	NA	CASSVQGQNTEAFF	TGTGCCAGCAGCGTACAGGGACAGAACACTGAAGCTTTCTTT
NA	TRBV13	TRBJ2-5	TRBD2	CASSSLAGVETQYF	TGTGCCAGCAGTTCCCTAGCGGGAGTAGAGACCCAGTACTTC
NA	TRBV5-1	TRBJ2-1	NA	CASSLLTREDEQFF	TGCGCCAGCAGCTTGTTGACCCGAGAGGATGAGCAGTTCTTC
NA	TRBV18	TRBJ1-1	TRBD1	CASSSRQGAEAFF	TGTGCCAGCTCCAGTAGACAGGGGGCAGAAGCTTTCTTT
NA	TRBV20-1	TRBJ2-1	NA	CSATAASEQFF	TGCAGTGCTACAGCGGCGAGTGAGCAGTTCTTC
NA	TRBV19	TRBJ1-4	TRBD1	CASSMADRGNEKLFF	TGTGCCAGTAGTATGGCTGACAGGGGGAATGAAAAACTGTTTTTT
NA	TRBV5-1	TRBJ1-2	TRBD1	CASSLAGTGVKGYTF	TGCGCCAGCAGCTTGGCCGGGACAGGCGTGAAGGGCTACACCTTC
NA	TRBV7-9	TRBJ1-6	NA	CASSSSLGHRNSPLHF	TGTGCCAGCAGCTCGAGCTTGGGCCACCGAAATTCACCCCTCCACTTT
NA	TRBV5-4	TRBJ1-1	TRBD1	CASSFPSGQANTEAFF	TGTGCCAGCAGCTTCCCCTCGGGACAGGCGAACACTGAAGCTTTCTTT
NA	TRBV6-6	TRBJ1-2	NA	CASSPDPNYGYTF	TGTGCCAGCAGTCCGGACCCTAACTATGGCTACACCTTC
NA	TRBV27	TRBJ2-2	TRBD2	CASSFQRGASTGELFF	TGTGCCAGCAGTTTCCAGCGGGGGGCTAGCACCGGGGAGCTGTTTTTT
NA	TRBV18	TRBJ2-7	TRBD2	CASSPILAGPHEQYF	TGTGCCAGCTCACCTATCCTAGCGGGTCCCCACGAGCAGTACTTC
NA	TRBV12-3/TRBV12-4	TRBJ1-1	TRBD1	CASSLTGRTEAFF	TGTGCCAGCAGCTTGACAGGGCGCACTGAAGCTTTCTTT
NA	TRBV5-1	TRBJ2-3	NA	CASSEGVDTQYF	TGCGCCAGCAGCGAGGGTGTCGATACGCAGTATTTT
NA	TRBV5-4	TRBJ1-1	TRBD1	CASREGATEAFF	TGTGCCAGCCGGGAGGGGGCCACTGAAGCTTTCTTT
NA	TRBV4-1	TRBJ1-1	NA	CASSQVWGLTEAFF	TGCGCCAGCAGCCAAGTTTGGGGGCTCACTGAAGCTTTCTTT
NA	TRBV16	TRBJ1-4	NA	CASSQRVGAANEKLFF	TGTGCCAGCAGCCAACGTGTAGGGGCCGCTAATGAAAAACTGTTTTTT